This T cell receptor (beta chain) was sequenced in a study of early T cells in non-severe SARS-CoV-2 infection. Via MiXCR, TCRdb re-called the 5' RACE reads, giving one row per CDR3 protein. Of around 78,000 distinct CDR3 sequences in the sample, around an eighth were seen once. With V trimmed by 8 bases and J by 2 bases, 9 bases remained unmatched. In germline, CDR1 is LNHDA, CDR2 SQIVND (reference sequence). This CDR3 region has 15 residues. What was sequenced was whole blood. This chain connects TRBV19 to TRBJ2-7, with 10 bases identical to TRBD2. The source of this sequence is an adult who was a healthcare worker with PCR-confirmed SARS-CoV-2 infection or an uninfected control (not recorded which). This chain's CDR3 is CASQEGTSETYEQYF. As DNA, the CDR3 is TGTGCCAGTCAGGAAGGGACTAGCGAAACCTACGAGCAGTACTTC.